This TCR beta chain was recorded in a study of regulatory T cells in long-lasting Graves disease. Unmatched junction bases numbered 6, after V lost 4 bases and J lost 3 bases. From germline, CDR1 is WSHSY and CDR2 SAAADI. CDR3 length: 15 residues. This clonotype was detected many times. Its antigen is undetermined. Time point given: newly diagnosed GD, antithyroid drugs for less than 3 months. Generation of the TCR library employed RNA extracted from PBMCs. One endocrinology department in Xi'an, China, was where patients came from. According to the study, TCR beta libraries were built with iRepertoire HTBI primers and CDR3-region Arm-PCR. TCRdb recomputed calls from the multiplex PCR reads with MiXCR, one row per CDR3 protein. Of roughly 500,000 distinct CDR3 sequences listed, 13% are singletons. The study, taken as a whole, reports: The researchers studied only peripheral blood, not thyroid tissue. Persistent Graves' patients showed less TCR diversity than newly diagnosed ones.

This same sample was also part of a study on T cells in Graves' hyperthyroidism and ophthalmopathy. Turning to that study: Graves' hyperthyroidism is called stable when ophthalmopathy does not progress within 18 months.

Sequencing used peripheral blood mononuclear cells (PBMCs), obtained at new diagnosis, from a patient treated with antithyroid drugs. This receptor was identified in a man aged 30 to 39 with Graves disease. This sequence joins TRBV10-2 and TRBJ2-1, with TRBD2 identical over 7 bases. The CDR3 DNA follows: TGCGCCAGCAGTGTACGACTAGCCGACTACAATGAGCAGTTCTTC. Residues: CASSVRLADYNEQFF.